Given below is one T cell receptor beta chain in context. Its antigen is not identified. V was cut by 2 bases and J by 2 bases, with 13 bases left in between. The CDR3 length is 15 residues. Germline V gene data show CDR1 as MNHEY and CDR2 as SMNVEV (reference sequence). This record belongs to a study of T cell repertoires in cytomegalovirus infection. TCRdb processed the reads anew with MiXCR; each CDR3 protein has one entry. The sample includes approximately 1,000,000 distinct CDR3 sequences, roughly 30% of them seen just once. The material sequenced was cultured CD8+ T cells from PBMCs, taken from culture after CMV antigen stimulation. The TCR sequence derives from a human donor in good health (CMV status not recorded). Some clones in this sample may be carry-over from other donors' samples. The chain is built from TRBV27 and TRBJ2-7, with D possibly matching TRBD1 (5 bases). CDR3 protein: CASSLTGLGPYEQYF. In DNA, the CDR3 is TGTGCCAGCAGTTTAACGGGCTTGGGGCCCTACGAGCAGTACTTC.